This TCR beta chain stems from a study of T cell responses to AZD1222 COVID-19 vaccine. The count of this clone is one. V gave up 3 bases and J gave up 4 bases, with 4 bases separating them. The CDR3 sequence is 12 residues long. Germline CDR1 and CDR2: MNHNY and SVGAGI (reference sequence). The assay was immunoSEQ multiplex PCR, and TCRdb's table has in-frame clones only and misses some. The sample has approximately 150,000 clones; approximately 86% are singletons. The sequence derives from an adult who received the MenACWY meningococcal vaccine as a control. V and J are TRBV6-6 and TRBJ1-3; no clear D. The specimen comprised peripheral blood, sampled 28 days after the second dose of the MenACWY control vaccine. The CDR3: CASSYPGNTIYF. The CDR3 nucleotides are TGTGCCAGCAGTTATCCCGGAAACACCATATATTTT.